This T cell receptor (beta chain) is from a study of shared clonotypes between healthy human individuals. Findings and caveats of the study: Clonotype sharing among donors was expected to depend on sequencing depth.

V was trimmed by 0 bases and J by 7 bases, leaving 9 bases between them. This CDR3 is 13 amino acids long. Germline V lookup: CDR1 ENHRY, CDR2 SYGVKD. A single count supports this clone. The antigen is not known. Each replicate PCR on the sorted subsets used approximately 180 ng DNA (around 30,000 T cell genomes). Clones were sequenced by immunoSEQ multiplex PCR, and TCRdb holds only the in-frame ones, with some missing. The repertoire includes more than 2 million clones, approximately 94% of them detected once, and roughly 0.13% sits in the top ten. The rearrangement joins TRBV10-3 to TRBJ1-2; no reliable D call. Sequencing was carried out using naive CD4+ T cells sorted from blood. This sample's subset: CD45RA+ positively selected. This clonotype was sampled from a man in his late teens or twenties in good health. CDR3 loop: CAISESDLAGYTF. The CDR3 region has the DNA TGTGCCATCAGTGAGTCGGATCTCGCTGGCTACACCTTC.